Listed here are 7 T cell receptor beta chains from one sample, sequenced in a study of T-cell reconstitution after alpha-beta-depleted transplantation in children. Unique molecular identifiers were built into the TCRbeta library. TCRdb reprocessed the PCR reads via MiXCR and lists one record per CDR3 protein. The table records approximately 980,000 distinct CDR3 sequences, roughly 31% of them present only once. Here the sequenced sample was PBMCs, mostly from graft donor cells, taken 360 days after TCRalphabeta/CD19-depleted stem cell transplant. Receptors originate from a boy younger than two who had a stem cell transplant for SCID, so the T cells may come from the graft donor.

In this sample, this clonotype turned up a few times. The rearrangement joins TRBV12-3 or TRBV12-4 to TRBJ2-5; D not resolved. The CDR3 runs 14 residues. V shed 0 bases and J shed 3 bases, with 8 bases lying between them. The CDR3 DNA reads TGTGCCAGCAGTTTAGCCCAGCTTGAAGAGACCCAGTACTTC. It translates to CASSLAQLEETQYF.

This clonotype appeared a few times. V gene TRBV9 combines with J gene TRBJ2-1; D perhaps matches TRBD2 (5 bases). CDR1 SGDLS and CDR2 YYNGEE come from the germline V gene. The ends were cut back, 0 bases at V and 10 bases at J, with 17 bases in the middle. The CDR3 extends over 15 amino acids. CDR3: CASSVAGWLAGEQFF. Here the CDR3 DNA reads TGTGCCAGCAGCGTAGCGGGGTGGCTAGCTGGCGAGCAGTTCTTC.

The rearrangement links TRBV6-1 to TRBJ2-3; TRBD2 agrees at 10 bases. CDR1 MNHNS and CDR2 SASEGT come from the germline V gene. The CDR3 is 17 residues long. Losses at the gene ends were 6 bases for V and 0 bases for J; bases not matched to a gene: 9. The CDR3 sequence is CASRPRLAGGSTDTQYF. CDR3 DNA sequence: TGTGCCAGCAGACCCCGCTTAGCGGGGGGTAGCACAGATACGCAGTATTTT.

The CDR3: CSASVITETQYF. Written as DNA, the CDR3 is TGCAGTGCTAGCGTAATAACAGAGACCCAGTACTTC. The V gene is TRBV20-1, the J gene TRBJ2-5; D is ambiguous. Germline V CDR1 and CDR2: DFQATT, SNEGSKA (reference sequence). The CDR3 totals 12 residues. V dropped 3 bases and J dropped 4 bases, with 9 bases sitting between them.

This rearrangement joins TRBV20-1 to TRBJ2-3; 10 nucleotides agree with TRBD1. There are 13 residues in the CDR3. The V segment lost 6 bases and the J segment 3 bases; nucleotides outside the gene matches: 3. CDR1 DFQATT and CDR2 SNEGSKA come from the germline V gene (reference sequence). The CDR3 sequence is CSAADRGTDTQYF. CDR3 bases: TGCAGTGCGGCGGACAGGGGGACAGATACGCAGTATTTT.

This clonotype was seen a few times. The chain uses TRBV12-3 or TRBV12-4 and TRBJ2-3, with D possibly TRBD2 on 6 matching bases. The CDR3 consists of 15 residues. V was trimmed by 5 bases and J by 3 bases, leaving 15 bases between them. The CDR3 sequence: CASSAGRRQTDTQYF. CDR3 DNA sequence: TGTGCCAGCAGTGCGGGGCGTCGGCAAACAGATACGCAGTATTTT.

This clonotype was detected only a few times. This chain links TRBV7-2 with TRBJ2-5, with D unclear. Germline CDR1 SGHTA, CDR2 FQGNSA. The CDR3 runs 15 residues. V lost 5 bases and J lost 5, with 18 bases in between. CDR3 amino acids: CASSPFLGRWETQYF. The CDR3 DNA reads TGTGCCAGCAGCCCCTTTCTAGGACGTTGGGAGACCCAGTACTTC.